These T cell receptor beta chains were read from a single sample in a study of blood T cell repertoires in COVID-19. Clones were read by immunoSEQ multiplex PCR, and TCRdb kept only the in-frame ones, dropping some. The data show approximately 280,000 clones, roughly nine tenths seen once. Sequencing was performed on PBMCs or T cells enriched from blood (not recorded which). The receptors originated from a woman aged 40 to 50 who had recovered from COVID-19. Each CDR3 is given with its conserved first and last residue. The D gene is left open where the match is weak. Size is stated for part of the rows, as once, few or many counts, or as a class when the clone is expanded.

cdr3_nt cdr3_aa clone_size j_call d_call v_call
TGTGCCAGCAGTCCGGGACTAGCGGACGAGCAGTACTTC CASSPGLADEQYF - TRBJ2-7 TRBD2 TRBV28
TGTGCTAGCGGTCGGGACAGGGCTGGCGGCTACACCTTC CASGRDRAGGYTF - TRBJ1-2 TRBD1 TRBV12-5
TGTGCCAGCTCACCGGCCCTTGGGAACACTGAAGCTTTCTTT CASSPALGNTEAFF once TRBJ1-1 - TRBV18
TGTGCCAGCAGGGAGGGGACAGCTAACTATGGCTACACCTTC CASREGTANYGYTF - TRBJ1-2 TRBD1 TRBV6-5
TGTGCCAGCCGAGTCGGGGTGCAAGAGACCCAGTACTTC CASRVGVQETQYF - TRBJ2-5 - TRBV28
TGTGCCAGCAGCCAAGCGTGGACAGGACACATCGATACGCAGTATTTT CASSQAWTGHIDTQYF once TRBJ2-3 TRBD1 TRBV27
TGCGCCAGCAGCCAAGAGAGAGGCGGATCTTTCTCTGGGGCCAACGTCCTGACTTTC CASSQERGGSFSGANVLTF - TRBJ2-6 - TRBV4-3
TGTGCCAGCTCACGCTCGCGGGGGGACAGTAACTATGGCTACACCTTC CASSRSRGDSNYGYTF - TRBJ1-2 TRBD1 TRBV18
TGTGCCAGCAGTGATAACAGGGGTACGGAGCAGTACTTC CASSDNRGTEQYF few TRBJ2-7 TRBD1 TRBV2
TGTGCCAGCAGCAAAGGCGGGAAGGGACAGGGGGTTGGCTACACCTTC CASSKGGKGQGVGYTF - TRBJ1-2 - TRBV21-1
TGTGCCAGCAGCCCCAGGGGGGACGGGAGCTCCTACGAGCAGTACTTC CASSPRGDGSSYEQYF - TRBJ2-7 - TRBV11-2
TGTGCCAGCAGTTTACCCGGACTAGCGGGAAATAATGAGCAGTTCTTC CASSLPGLAGNNEQFF - TRBJ2-1 TRBD2 TRBV28
TGTGCCAGCAGCCAAGGATTACAGACAGGGAAAATAATTGGCTACACCTTC CASSQGLQTGKIIGYTF - TRBJ1-2 TRBD1 TRBV3-1/TRBV3-2
TGTGCCAGCAGCCAAACCGGGACAGGGGGAGAGACCCAGTACTTC CASSQTGTGGETQYF - TRBJ2-5 TRBD1 TRBV2
TGTGCCAGCAGCCCAGGGTGGAGAACTAATGAAAAACTGTTTTTT CASSPGWRTNEKLFF - TRBJ1-4 - TRBV5-8
TGCGCCAGCAGCTTGGACGGACAGGGCAACTATGGCTACACCTTC CASSLDGQGNYGYTF many TRBJ1-2 TRBD1 TRBV5-1
TGCAGCGTTGAAGATCTTCAGAAGTATGGCTACACCTTC CSVEDLQKYGYTF - TRBJ1-2 - TRBV29-1
TGTGCCAGCAGCTTTGGCAGCAATCAGCCCCAGCATTTT CASSFGSNQPQHF - TRBJ1-5 - TRBV5-6
TGTGCCAGCAGCCGCGATGACTTGTGGAATGAAAAACTGTTTTTT CASSRDDLWNEKLFF few TRBJ1-4 - TRBV6-2/TRBV6-3
TGTGCCAGCAGTCGGACTAGCGGGTACGAGCAGTACTTC CASSRTSGYEQYF - TRBJ2-7 TRBD2 TRBV27
TGTGCCAGTAGTAGGGGTACTAGGGGAGGCGGTGAGCAGTTCTTC CASSRGTRGGGEQFF - TRBJ2-1 - TRBV19
TGTGCCAGCAGCTTAGCGTCAGCCTACGAGCAGTACTTC CASSLASAYEQYF - TRBJ2-7 - TRBV7-6
TGTGCCAGCAGCTATCCGGGAGCCATTTATCAGCCCCAGCATTTT CASSYPGAIYQPQHF - TRBJ1-5 - TRBV5-6
TGTGCCAGCAGCTTGGGAGGTAGGCGTAATGAGCAGTTCTTC CASSLGGRRNEQFF - TRBJ2-1 - TRBV5-4
TGTGCCAGCAGAGCCCGCGGGAGCTCCTACGAGCAGTACTTC CASRARGSSYEQYF few TRBJ2-7 TRBD2 TRBV3-1/TRBV3-2
TGTGCCAGCAGCTTAAGGCGACTAGCGGATAAAGAGACCCAGTACTTC CASSLRRLADKETQYF - TRBJ2-5 TRBD2 TRBV7-2
TGTGCCAGCAGCTCAGACAGTAATGAAAAACTGTTTTTT CASSSDSNEKLFF - TRBJ1-4 - TRBV6-2/TRBV6-3